This TCR beta chain was documented in a study of OX40 agonist ivuxolimab in advanced cancers. About the study: Dose-escalation patients were diagnosed with hepatocellular carcinoma, melanoma, renal cell cancer or head and neck cancer. Of the patients, three showed partial responses, one with hepatocellular carcinoma and two with cutaneous melanoma.

This clone has just a few counts. Sequencing used immunoSEQ multiplex PCR; TCRdb keeps in-frame clones, though not all of them. The data contain tens of thousands of clones, about four fifths of them singletons. The CDR3 covers 13 residues. V was shortened by 5 bases and J by 5 bases, with 10 bases between the two germline ends. Germline CDR1 is MNHEY and CDR2 is SVGAGI. This specimen was CD4+ or CD8+ T cells sorted from blood, taken in a trial of the OX40 agonist ivuxolimab. This TCR derives from an adult with an advanced solid tumor such as melanoma, head and neck, liver or kidney cancer. The chain couples TRBV6-5 to TRBJ1-5; possibly TRBD1 for D (6 bases). The CDR3 coding sequence is TGTGCCAGCAGTCTACAGGGCGATCAGCCCCAGCATTTT. Protein sequence: CASSLQGDQPQHF.